This T cell receptor beta chain stems from a study of graft-versus-host responses after intestinal transplantation. Study background: Multivisceral, liver-intestinal, or isolated intestinal grafts were transplanted into recipients. Study outcomes and limitations: HvG clone declines early post-transplant were associated with peak circulating GvH levels. High graft-versus-host to host-versus-graft clonal ratios were found in allografts of patients who had graft-donor T cell macrochimerism. The marrow of recipients harbored GvH clones, and ileum or blood showed some of them first.

There are 14 residues in the CDR3. Looked up from germline, CDR1 is SGHAT and CDR2 is FQNNGV. The germline V and J ends were trimmed by 3 bases and 2 bases, with 8 bases remaining between them. The repertoire was sequenced with immunoSEQ multiplex PCR; TCRdb's copy has only in-frame clones and lacks some. The sample lists tens of thousands of clones; roughly 90% were seen once. Comments on this clone: Antigen unknown.

This sequence was found in a human donor who received an intestinal transplant. This specimen consisted of unstimulated CD8+ T cells sorted from spleen or lymph node cells, obtained before intestinal transplant. The chain combines TRBV11-2 with TRBJ1-5; D is unclear. This CDR3 reads CASSFDIGNQPQHF. In DNA form, the CDR3 reads TGTGCCAGCAGCTTCGACATTGGCAATCAGCCCCAGCATTTT.